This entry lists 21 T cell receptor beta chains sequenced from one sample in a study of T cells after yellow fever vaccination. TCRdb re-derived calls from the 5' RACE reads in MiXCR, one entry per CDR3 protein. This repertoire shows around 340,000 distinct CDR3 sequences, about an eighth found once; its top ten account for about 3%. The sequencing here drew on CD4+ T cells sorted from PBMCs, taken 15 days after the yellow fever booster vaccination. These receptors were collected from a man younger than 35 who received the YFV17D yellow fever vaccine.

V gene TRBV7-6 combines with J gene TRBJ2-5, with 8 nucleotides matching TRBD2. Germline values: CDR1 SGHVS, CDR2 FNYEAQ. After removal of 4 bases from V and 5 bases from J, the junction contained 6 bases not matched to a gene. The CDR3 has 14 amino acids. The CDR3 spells CASSWRLAGETQYF. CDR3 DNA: TGTGCCAGCAGCTGGAGGCTAGCGGGTGAGACCCAGTACTTC.

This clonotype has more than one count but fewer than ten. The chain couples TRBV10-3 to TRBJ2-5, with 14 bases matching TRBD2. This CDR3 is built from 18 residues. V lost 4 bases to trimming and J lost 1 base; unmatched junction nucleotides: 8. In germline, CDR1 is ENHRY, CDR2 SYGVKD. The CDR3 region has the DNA TGTGCCATCAGTGGAGGGACTAGCGGGGGCACGTCCCAAGAGACCCAGTACTTC. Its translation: CAISGGTSGGTSQETQYF.

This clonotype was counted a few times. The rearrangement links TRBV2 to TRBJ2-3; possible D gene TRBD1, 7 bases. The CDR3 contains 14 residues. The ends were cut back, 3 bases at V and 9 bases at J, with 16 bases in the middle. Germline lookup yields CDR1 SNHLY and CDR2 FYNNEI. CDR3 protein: CASSEGTAGGTQYF. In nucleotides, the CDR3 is TGTGCCAGCAGTGAGGGGACAGCAGGGGGGACGCAGTATTTT.

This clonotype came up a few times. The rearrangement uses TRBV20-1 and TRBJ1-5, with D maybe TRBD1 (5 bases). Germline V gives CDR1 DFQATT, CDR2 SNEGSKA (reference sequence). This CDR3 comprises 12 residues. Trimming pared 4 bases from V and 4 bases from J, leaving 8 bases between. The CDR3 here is CSAKYRNQPQHF. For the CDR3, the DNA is TGCAGTGCTAAATACAGGAATCAGCCCCAGCATTTT.

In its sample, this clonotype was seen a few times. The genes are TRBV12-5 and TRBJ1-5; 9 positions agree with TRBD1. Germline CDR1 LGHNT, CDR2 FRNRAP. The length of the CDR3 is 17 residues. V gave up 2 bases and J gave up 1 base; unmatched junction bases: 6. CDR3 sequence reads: CASGLNIGTGSNQPQHF. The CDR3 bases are TGTGCTAGTGGTTTGAATATCGGGACAGGGAGCAATCAGCCCCAGCATTTT.

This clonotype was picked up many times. The CDR3 nucleotides are TGCAGTGCCCAGAGGCGGTTGGCCTCTATTGGCCAGTACTTC. It specifies CSAQRRLASIGQYF. The chain joins TRBV20-1 to TRBJ2-5; D remains unclear. The CDR3 runs 14 residues. Germline values: CDR1 DFQATT, CDR2 SNEGSKA (reference sequence). V was cut by 6 bases and J by 10 bases, with 24 bases left in between.

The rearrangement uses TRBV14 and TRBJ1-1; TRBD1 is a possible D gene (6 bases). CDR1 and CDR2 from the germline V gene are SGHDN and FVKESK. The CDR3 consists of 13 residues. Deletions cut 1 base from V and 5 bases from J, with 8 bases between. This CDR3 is CASSQVGGTEAFF. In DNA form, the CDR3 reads TGTGCCAGCAGCCAAGTAGGGGGGACTGAAGCTTTCTTT.

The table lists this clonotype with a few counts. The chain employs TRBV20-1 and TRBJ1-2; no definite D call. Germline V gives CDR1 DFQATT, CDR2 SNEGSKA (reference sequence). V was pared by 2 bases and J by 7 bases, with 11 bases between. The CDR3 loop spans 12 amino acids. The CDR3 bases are TGCAGTGCTAGACGCGAGCTTTCTGGCTACACCTTC. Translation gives CSARRELSGYTF.

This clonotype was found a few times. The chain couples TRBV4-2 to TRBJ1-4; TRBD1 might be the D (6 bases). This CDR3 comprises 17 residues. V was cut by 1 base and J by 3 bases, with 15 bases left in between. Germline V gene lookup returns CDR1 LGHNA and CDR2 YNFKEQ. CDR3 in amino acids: CASSQATLQGANEKLFF. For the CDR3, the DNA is TGTGCCAGCAGCCAAGCAACCCTACAGGGTGCTAATGAAAAACTGTTTTTT.

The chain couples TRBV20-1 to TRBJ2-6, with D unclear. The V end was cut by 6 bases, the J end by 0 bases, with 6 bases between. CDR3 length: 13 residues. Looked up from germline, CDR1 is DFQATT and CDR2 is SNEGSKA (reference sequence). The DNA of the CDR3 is TGCAGTGCCGGTGGCTCTGGGGCCAACGTCCTGACTTTC. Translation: CSAGGSGANVLTF.

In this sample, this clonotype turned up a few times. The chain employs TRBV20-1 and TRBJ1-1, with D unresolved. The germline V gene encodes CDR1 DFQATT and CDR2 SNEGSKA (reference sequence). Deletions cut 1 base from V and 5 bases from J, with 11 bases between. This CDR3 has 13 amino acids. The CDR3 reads CSARGPGGTEAFF. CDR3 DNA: TGCAGTGCTAGAGGGCCGGGTGGGACTGAAGCTTTCTTT.

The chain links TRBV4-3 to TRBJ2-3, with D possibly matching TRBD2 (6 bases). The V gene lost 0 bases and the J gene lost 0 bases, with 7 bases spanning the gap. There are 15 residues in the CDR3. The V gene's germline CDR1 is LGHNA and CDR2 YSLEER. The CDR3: CASSQDSGSTDTQYF. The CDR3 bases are TGCGCCAGCAGCCAAGACAGCGGGAGCACAGATACGCAGTATTTT.

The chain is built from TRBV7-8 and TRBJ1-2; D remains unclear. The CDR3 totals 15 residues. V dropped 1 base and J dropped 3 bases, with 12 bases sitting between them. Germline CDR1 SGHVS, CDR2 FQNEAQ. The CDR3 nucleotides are TGTGCCAGCAGCTTAGGAGGCCCCGTGGACTATGGCTACACCTTC. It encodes CASSLGGPVDYGYTF. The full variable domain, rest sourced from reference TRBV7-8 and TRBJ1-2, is GAGVSQSPRYKVAKRGQDVALRCDPISGHVSLFWYQQALGQGPEFLTYFQNEAQLDKSGLPSDRFFAERPEGSVSTLKIQRTQQEDSAVYLCASSLGGPVDYGYTFGSGTRLTVV.

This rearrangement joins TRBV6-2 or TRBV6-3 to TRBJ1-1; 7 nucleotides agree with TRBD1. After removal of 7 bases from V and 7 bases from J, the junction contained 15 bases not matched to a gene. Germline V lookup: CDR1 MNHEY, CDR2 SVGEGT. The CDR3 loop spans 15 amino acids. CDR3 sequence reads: CASKGAGWDAGEAFF. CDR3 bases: TGTGCCAGCAAGGGGGCAGGATGGGATGCGGGTGAAGCTTTCTTT.

CDR3 sequence (DNA): TGTGCCAGCAGAACAGGGACTAGCGGGAGCTCCTACGAGCAGTACTTC. Amino acid sequence: CASRTGTSGSSYEQYF. The chain uses TRBV12-3 or TRBV12-4 and TRBJ2-7; 14 bases agree with TRBD2. This CDR3 is built from 16 residues. Trimming cost V 6 bases and J 0 bases; bases outside gene matches: 4.

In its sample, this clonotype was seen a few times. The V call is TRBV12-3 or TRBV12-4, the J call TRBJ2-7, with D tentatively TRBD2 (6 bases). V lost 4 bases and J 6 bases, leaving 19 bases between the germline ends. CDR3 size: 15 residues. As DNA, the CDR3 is TGTGCCAGCAGTTCCCCGGGACTTTCTCCTACCGAGCAGTACTTC. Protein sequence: CASSSPGLSPTEQYF.

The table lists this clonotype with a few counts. The CDR3 sequence is CAWSTGGPYEQYF. The CDR3 DNA sequence: TGTGCCTGGTCGACAGGGGGCCCCTACGAGCAGTACTTC. V gene TRBV30 combines with J gene TRBJ2-7, with 10 nucleotides matching TRBD1. Per the germline V gene, CDR1 is GTSNPN and CDR2 is SVGIG (reference sequence). J was trimmed by 2 bases and V by 5 bases; bases with no gene match: 3. The CDR3 is 13 residues long.

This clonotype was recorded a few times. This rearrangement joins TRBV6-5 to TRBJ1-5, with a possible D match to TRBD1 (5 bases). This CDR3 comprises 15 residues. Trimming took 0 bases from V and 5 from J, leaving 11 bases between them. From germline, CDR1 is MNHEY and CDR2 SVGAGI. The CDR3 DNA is TGTGCCAGCAGTTACTCGTGGGGGTGGGATCAGCCCCAGCATTTT. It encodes CASSYSWGWDQPQHF.

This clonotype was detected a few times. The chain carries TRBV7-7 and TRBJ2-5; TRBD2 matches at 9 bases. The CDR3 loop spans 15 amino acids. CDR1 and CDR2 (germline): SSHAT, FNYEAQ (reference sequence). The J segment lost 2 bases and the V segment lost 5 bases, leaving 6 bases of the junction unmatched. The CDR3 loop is CASSLSGGLQETQYF. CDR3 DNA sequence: TGTGCCAGCAGCCTTAGCGGGGGCCTGCAAGAGACCCAGTACTTC.

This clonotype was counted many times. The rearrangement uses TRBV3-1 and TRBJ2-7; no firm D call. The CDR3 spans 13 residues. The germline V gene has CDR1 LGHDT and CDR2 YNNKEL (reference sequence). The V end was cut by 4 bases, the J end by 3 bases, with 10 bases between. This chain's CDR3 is CASSRSENYEQYF. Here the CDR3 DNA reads TGTGCCAGCAGCCGATCGGAAAACTACGAGCAGTACTTC.

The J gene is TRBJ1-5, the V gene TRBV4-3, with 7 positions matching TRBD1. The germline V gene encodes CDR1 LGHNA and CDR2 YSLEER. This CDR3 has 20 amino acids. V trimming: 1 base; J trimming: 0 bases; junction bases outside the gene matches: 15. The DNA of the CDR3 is TGCGCCAGCAGCCAAGTTGGCGGGACAGAGCCTAAGTATAGCAATCAGCCCCAGCATTTT. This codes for CASSQVGGTEPKYSNQPQHF.